The 30 T cell receptor beta chains in this list originate from one sample, sequenced in a study of T cell responses to AZD1222 COVID-19 vaccine. Repertoires were generated with immunoSEQ multiplex PCR, while TCRdb's copy carries only in-frame clones and drops some. Here the sample spans about 180,000 clones, 70% to 90% being singletons. Sample: peripheral blood, taken on day 0 of AZD1222 vaccination. Every receptor here comes from an adult in good health.

This sequence joins TRBV19 and TRBJ1-5; D is unclear. Trimming took 1 base from V and 3 from J, leaving 4 bases between them. CDR3 size: 13 residues. Germline V gives CDR1 LNHDA, CDR2 SQIVND (reference sequence). The CDR3 is CASSIVPNQPQHF. The CDR3, as DNA: TGTGCCAGTAGTATAGTCCCCAATCAGCCCCAGCATTTT.

This clone was counted a single time. This chain joins TRBV3-1 (or the pseudogene TRBV3-2) and TRBJ2-3; D assignment may be TRBD1 or TRBD2 (7 bases each). The germline V gene encodes CDR1 LGHDT and CDR2 YNNKEL (reference sequence). Trimming took 4 bases from V and 4 from J, leaving 18 bases between them. The CDR3 covers 16 residues. The CDR3 DNA sequence: TGTGCCAGCAGCCTCCAGGGGGGGGGCGGGGCAGATACGCAGTATTTT. Translating it yields CASSLQGGGGADTQYF.

The chain has TRBV7-9 and TRBJ2-3; D might be TRBD2 (6 bases). This CDR3 is built from 15 residues. Trimming left V 7 bases short and J 0 bases short, with 14 bases between. CDR1 is SEHNR, CDR2 FQNEAQ, per germline (reference sequence). CDR3 sequence: CASTRGLSSTDTQYF. CDR3 sequence (DNA): TGTGCCAGCACCCGGGGACTTTCTAGCACAGATACGCAGTATTTT.

CDR3 nucleotides: TGTGCCAGTAGTATAAAGGTCGGAAAAAATGAGCAGTTCTTC. This translates into CASSIKVGKNEQFF. The chain has TRBV19 and TRBJ2-1, with D unresolved. This CDR3 has 14 amino acids. The germline gives CDR1 LNHDA, CDR2 SQIVND (reference sequence). V dropped 2 bases and J dropped 7 bases, with 12 bases sitting between them.

The chain recombines TRBV10-3 with TRBJ2-7, with D perhaps given as TRBD1 or TRBD2 (5 bases each). This CDR3 has 14 amino acids. Germline V gene data show CDR1 as ENHRY and CDR2 as SYGVKD. V lost 8 bases and J 5 bases, leaving 19 bases between the germline ends. CDR3 loop: CAISPGRVGNEQYF. The CDR3 nucleotides read TGTGCCATCTCCCCGGGGCGGGTCGGGAACGAGCAGTACTTC.

Only a few counts were recorded for this clone. The chain couples TRBV18 to TRBJ1-2, with 7 positions matching TRBD1. Germline V lookup: CDR1 KGHSH, CDR2 LQKENI. The ends lost 3 bases at V and 2 bases at J; junction bases unmatched: 9. The CDR3 contains 16 residues. CDR3 in amino acids: CASSPPLGTANYGYTF. As DNA, the CDR3 is TGTGCCAGCTCACCCCCATTGGGGACAGCCAACTATGGCTACACCTTC.

The genes are TRBV30 and TRBJ2-1; 9 nucleotides match TRBD1. Per germline, CDR1 GTSNPN and CDR2 SVGIG (reference sequence). V trimming: 3 bases; J trimming: 15 bases; junction bases outside the gene matches: 9. The CDR3 is 12 amino acids. The DNA for the CDR3 is TGTGCCTGGAGGTGGGGGGGGACAGGGTCGTTCTTC. Encoded protein: CAWRWGGTGSFF. Based on the CDR3 plus reference TRBV30 and TRBJ2-1, the full variable domain is SQTIHQWPATLVQPVGSPLSLECTVEGTSNPNLYWYRQAAGRGLQLLFYSVGIGQISSEVPQNLSASRPQDRQFILSSKKLLLSDSGFYLCAWRWGGTGSFFGPGTRLTVL.

This rearrangement joins TRBV3-1 (or the pseudogene TRBV3-2) to TRBJ2-1; possibly TRBD2 for D (5 bases). Trimming stripped 5 bases from V and 5 bases from J, with 16 bases between. The CDR3 has 15 amino acids. CDR1 and CDR2 (germline): LGHDT, YNNKEL (reference sequence). DNA for the CDR3: TGTGCCAGCAGCTCGCAGTCCCCGGGGAACAATGAGCAGTTCTTC. This sequence encodes CASSSQSPGNNEQFF.

This clone was seen more than once but under ten times. Within the sample, other DNA sequences also encode this same CDR3. This chain links TRBV6-5 with TRBJ1-5; no clear D gene. The V gene lost 1 base and the J gene lost 1 base, with 5 bases spanning the gap. The CDR3 totals 14 residues. The V gene's germline CDR1 is MNHEY and CDR2 SVGAGI. CDR3 sequence (DNA): TGTGCCAGCAGTTACTTGGGCAGCAATCAGCCCCAGCATTTT. Protein product: CASSYLGSNQPQHF.

The CDR3 nucleotides are TGTGCCAGCAGCTTAAGGACAGTCACAGATACGCAGTATTTT. Translating gives CASSLRTVTDTQYF. The V gene is TRBV5-4, the J gene TRBJ2-3; D is perhaps TRBD1 (6 bases). The V gene lost 2 bases and the J gene lost 2 bases, with 9 bases spanning the gap. The CDR3 is 14 amino acids. CDR1 is SGHNT and CDR2 is YYREEE in the germline V gene (reference sequence).

The chain joins TRBV28 to TRBJ1-1; D remains ambiguous. Germline-derived CDR1 and CDR2 are MDHEN and SYDVKM. The CDR3 is made up of 14 amino acids. Trimming left V 5 bases short and J 1 base short, with 11 bases between. CDR3 region: CASSLTRRNTEAFF. In DNA form, the CDR3 reads TGTGCCAGCAGTCTGACGAGGAGGAACACTGAAGCTTTCTTT.

V and J are TRBV27 and TRBJ2-4; weak D call: TRBD2 (5 bases). Germline V gene sequence: CDR1 MNHEY, CDR2 SMNVEV (reference sequence). The CDR3 runs 14 residues. The germline V and J ends were trimmed by 2 bases and 7 bases, with 12 bases remaining between them. This chain's CDR3 is CASSLMREANIQYF. CDR3 DNA: TGTGCCAGCAGTTTAATGAGGGAAGCGAACATTCAGTACTTC.

The V gene is TRBV2, the J gene TRBJ2-7; D is unresolved. The CDR3 spans 13 residues. The germline CDR1 and CDR2 sequences are SNHLY and FYNNEI. V was clipped by 7 bases and J by 7 bases, with 17 bases between them. The CDR3 sequence is CASKENGVGEQYF. CDR3 sequence (DNA): TGTGCCAGCAAGGAGAATGGGGTTGGAGAGCAGTACTTC.

This sequence joins TRBV12-3 or TRBV12-4 and TRBJ2-7; D may be TRBD1 (5 bases). This CDR3 comprises 13 residues. The germline V and J ends were trimmed by 6 bases and 4 bases, with 13 bases remaining between them. The CDR3 DNA reads TGTGCCAGCAGCCAAGGGGCCGGGTACGAGCAGTACTTC. Its translation is CASSQGAGYEQYF.

The V and J genes are TRBV24-1 and TRBJ1-2, with 10 bases that match TRBD1. The CDR3 runs to 15 residues. Germline V gene sequence: CDR1 KGHDR, CDR2 SFDVKD. Trimming took 5 bases from V and 4 from J; bases not matched to a gene: 6. This chain's CDR3 is CATSGPGQGSYGYTF. The CDR3, as DNA: TGTGCCACCAGTGGGCCGGGACAGGGGAGCTATGGCTACACCTTC.

The chain combines TRBV11-2 with TRBJ1-2, with D tentatively TRBD1 (5 bases). Trimming took off 5 bases at V and 4 bases at J, with 20 bases between the two ends. Germline loops: CDR1 SGHAT, CDR2 FQNNGV. CDR3 length: 16 residues. The CDR3 sequence is CASSPDPTLGGYGYTF. CDR3 nucleotide sequence: TGTGCCAGCAGCCCAGATCCCACTTTGGGGGGCTATGGCTACACCTTC.

V is TRBV7-3 and J is TRBJ2-2; D unclear. Germline values: CDR1 SGHTA, CDR2 FQGTGA. V lost 2 bases, J lost 7 bases, and 8 bases lay in between. The CDR3 has 13 amino acids. In DNA, the CDR3 is TGTGCCAGCAGCTTACTCCCCAACGGGGAGCTGTTTTTT. Protein product: CASSLLPNGELFF. The full variable domain, rest sourced from reference TRBV7-3 and TRBJ2-2, is GAGVSQTPSNKVTEKGKYVELRCDPISGHTALYWYRQSLGQGPEFLIYFQGTGAADDSGLPNDRFFAVRPEGSVSTLKIQRTERGDSAVYLCASSLLPNGELFFGEGSRLTVL.

This sequence joins TRBV3-1 (or the pseudogene TRBV3-2) and TRBJ1-2, with D uncertain. Germline values: CDR1 LGHDT, CDR2 YNNKEL (reference sequence). The CDR3 runs 13 residues. Trimming took 3 bases from V and 5 from J, leaving 10 bases between them. The CDR3 sequence is CASSQERSYGYTF. The CDR3 DNA reads as TGTGCCAGCAGCCAGGAACGATCATATGGCTACACCTTC.

The rearrangement links TRBV5-4 to TRBJ2-7, with D possibly being TRBD2 (5 bases). V dropped 7 bases and J dropped 4 bases, with 18 bases sitting between them. CDR1 is SGHNT and CDR2 is YYREEE in the germline V gene (reference sequence). This CDR3 spans 14 amino acids. The CDR3 sequence is CASSPGSDGYEQYF. Written as DNA, the CDR3 is TGTGCCAGCTCTCCGGGGTCCGATGGGTACGAGCAGTACTTC.

This chain uses TRBV27 with TRBJ1-1, with TRBD1 as a possible D gene (5 bases). V lost 7 bases and J 6 bases, leaving 18 bases between the germline ends. Per the germline V gene, CDR1 is MNHEY and CDR2 is SMNVEV (reference sequence). The CDR3 spans 14 residues. The CDR3 region has the DNA TGTGCCAGCATCCCCAGCCAGGGTGGAGCTGAAGCTTTCTTT. This encodes CASIPSQGGAEAFF.

V and J are TRBV30 and TRBJ1-2; D gene ambiguous. The CDR3 runs 12 residues. Germline CDR1 GTSNPN, CDR2 SVGIG (reference sequence). V gave up 3 bases and J gave up 4 bases, with 9 bases separating them. The CDR3 sequence: CAWRIERYGYTF. The CDR3 DNA follows: TGTGCCTGGAGAATTGAACGCTATGGCTACACCTTC.

This chain uses TRBV11-2 with TRBJ1-5, with 8 bases identical to TRBD1. V was pared by 5 bases and J by 0 bases, with 6 bases of the junction left unmatched. The germline CDR1 and CDR2 sequences are SGHAT and FQNNGV. The CDR3 has 16 residues. The CDR3, as DNA: TGTGCCAGCAGCCTTGGGACAGGTTATAGCAATCAGCCCCAGCATTTT. As protein: CASSLGTGYSNQPQHF.

The rearrangement links TRBV3-1 (or the pseudogene TRBV3-2) to TRBJ2-1; D perhaps matches TRBD1 (5 bases). CDR1 is LGHDT, CDR2 YNNKEL, per germline (reference sequence). The CDR3 has 12 residues. The ends were cut back, 7 bases at V and 8 bases at J, with 12 bases in the middle. The CDR3 DNA reads as TGTGCCAGCAAAGGGGCGAAGGATGAGCAGTTCTTC. Its protein product is CASKGAKDEQFF.

This clone was counted only a few times. The chain is built from TRBV2 and TRBJ1-1; no reliable D call. Germline V gives CDR1 SNHLY, CDR2 FYNNEI. V was clipped by 8 bases and J by 11 bases, with 18 bases between them. CDR3 length: 12 residues. CDR3 DNA sequence: TGTGCCAGCTGGGGAGGGCCGGGCTGGGCTTTCTTT. This gives the protein CASWGGPGWAFF.

This clone was recorded only once. V usage is TRBV5-1 and J usage is TRBJ2-3; D is uncertain. Germline CDR1 SGHRS, CDR2 YFSETQ. V lost 0 bases to trimming and J lost 2 bases, with 10 bases between them. The CDR3 spans 15 residues. CDR3 residues: CASSLEGRFTDTQYF. As DNA, the CDR3 is TGCGCCAGCAGCTTGGAAGGCAGGTTCACAGATACGCAGTATTTT.

The chain uses TRBV30 and TRBJ1-1; D is unresolved. Germline CDR1 GTSNPN, CDR2 SVGIG (reference sequence). The CDR3 has 13 amino acids. The V end lost 2 bases, the J end lost 1 base, and 8 bases lay between the germline ends. This CDR3 is CAWSPFTNTEAFF. The CDR3 region has the DNA TGTGCCTGGAGTCCCTTCACGAACACTGAAGCTTTCTTT.

The rearrangement links TRBV5-1 to TRBJ1-2; a possible D gene is TRBD1 (5 bases). The CDR3 totals 16 residues. Trimming took 2 bases from V and 4 from J, leaving 18 bases between them. Per germline, CDR1 SGHRS and CDR2 YFSETQ. CDR3 loop: CASSFFASMDTYGYTF. The CDR3 bases are TGCGCCAGCAGCTTTTTTGCTTCAATGGACACCTATGGCTACACCTTC.

Here the CDR3 reads CASSPSQGETNYGYTF. The CDR3 bases are TGTGCCAGCAGCCCGTCGCAGGGTGAGACTAACTATGGCTACACCTTC. This rearrangement joins TRBV10-3 to TRBJ1-2; possibly TRBD1 for D (5 bases). Germline V lookup: CDR1 ENHRY, CDR2 SYGVKD. The CDR3 length is 16 residues. V gave up 10 bases and J gave up 0 bases, with 21 bases separating them.

DNA for the CDR3: TGTGCCAGCAGCTTAGTTTACAGGGACATCTATGGCTACACCTTC. It encodes CASSLVYRDIYGYTF. The rearrangement links TRBV7-2 to TRBJ1-2; tentatively, D is TRBD1 (6 bases). Germline V gives CDR1 SGHTA, CDR2 FQGNSA. This CDR3 spans 15 amino acids. V was pared by 1 base and J by 4 bases, with 13 bases between.

The genes are TRBV12-5 and TRBJ2-2; D possibly uses TRBD1 or TRBD2 (6 bases each). With 0 bases removed from V and 6 bases from J, the gap between germline ends came to 17 bases. The CDR3 totals 17 residues. Looked up from germline, CDR1 is LGHNT and CDR2 is FRNRAP. This chain's CDR3 is CASGLVMTSKGAGELFF. The CDR3 DNA sequence: TGTGCTAGTGGTTTGGTAATGACTAGTAAGGGGGCCGGGGAGCTGTTTTTT.